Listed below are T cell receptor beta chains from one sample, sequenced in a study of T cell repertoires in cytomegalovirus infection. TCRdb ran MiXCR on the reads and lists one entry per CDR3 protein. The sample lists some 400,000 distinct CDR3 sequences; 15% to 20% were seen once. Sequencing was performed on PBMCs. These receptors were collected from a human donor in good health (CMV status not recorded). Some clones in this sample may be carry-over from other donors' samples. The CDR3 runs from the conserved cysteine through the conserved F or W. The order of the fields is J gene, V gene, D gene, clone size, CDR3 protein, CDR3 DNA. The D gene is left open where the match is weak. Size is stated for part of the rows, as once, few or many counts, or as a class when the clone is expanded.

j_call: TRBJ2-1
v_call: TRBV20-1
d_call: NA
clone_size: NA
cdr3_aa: CSGLGGFRDNEQFF
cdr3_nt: TGCAGTGGCTTGGGCGGGTTTAGGGACAATGAGCAGTTCTTC

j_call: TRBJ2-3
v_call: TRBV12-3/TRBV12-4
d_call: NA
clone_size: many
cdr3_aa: CASSLRRGYTDTQYF
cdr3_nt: TGTGCCAGCAGTTTAAGAAGAGGCTACACAGATACGCAGTATTTT

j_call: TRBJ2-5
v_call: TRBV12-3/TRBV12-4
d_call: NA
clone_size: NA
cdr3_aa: CASTLGGAETQYF
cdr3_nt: TGTGCCAGCACCTTAGGGGGAGCCGAGACCCAGTACTTC

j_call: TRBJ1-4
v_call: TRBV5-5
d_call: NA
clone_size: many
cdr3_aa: CASRFSSTNEKLFF
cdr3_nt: TGTGCCAGCAGATTCAGCTCAACTAATGAAAAACTGTTTTTT

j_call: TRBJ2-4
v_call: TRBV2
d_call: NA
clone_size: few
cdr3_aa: CASSGGAGDIQYF
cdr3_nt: TGTGCCAGCAGTGGGGGGGCGGGGGACATTCAGTACTTC

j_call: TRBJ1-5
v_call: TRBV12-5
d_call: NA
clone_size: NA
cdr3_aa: CASAMALWTELSNQPQHF
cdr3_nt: TGTGCTAGTGCTATGGCCCTTTGGACAGAACTTAGCAATCAGCCCCAGCATTTT

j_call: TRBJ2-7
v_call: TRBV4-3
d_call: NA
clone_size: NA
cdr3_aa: CASSQDGGGSEQYF
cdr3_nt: TGCGCCAGCAGCCAAGATGGAGGGGGGAGCGAGCAGTACTTC

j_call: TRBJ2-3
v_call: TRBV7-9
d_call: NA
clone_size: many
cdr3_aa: CASSSTGDSSTDTQYF
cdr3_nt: TGTGCCAGCAGCTCAACTGGGGACTCGAGCACAGATACGCAGTATTTT

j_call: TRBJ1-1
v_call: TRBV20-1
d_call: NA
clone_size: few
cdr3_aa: CSARDVRGTEAFF
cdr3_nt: TGCAGTGCTAGGGATGTGCGGGGCACTGAAGCTTTCTTT

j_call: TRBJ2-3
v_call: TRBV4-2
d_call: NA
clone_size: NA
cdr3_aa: CASSQTSGPTTDTQYF
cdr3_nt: TGTGCCAGCAGCCAGACGAGCGGGCCAACCACAGATACGCAGTATTTT

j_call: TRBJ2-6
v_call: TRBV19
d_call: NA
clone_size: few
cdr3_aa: CASISPGARYSGANVLTF
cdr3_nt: TGTGCCAGTATCTCCCCCGGGGCAAGGTACTCTGGGGCCAACGTCCTGACTTTC

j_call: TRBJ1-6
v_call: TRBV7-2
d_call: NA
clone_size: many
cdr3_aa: CASSLVGTSSYNSPLHF
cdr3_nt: TGTGCCAGCAGCTTAGTGGGAACTAGCTCCTATAATTCACCCCTCCACTTT

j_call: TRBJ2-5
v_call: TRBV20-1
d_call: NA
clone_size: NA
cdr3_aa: CSARDLRQETQYF
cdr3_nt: TGCAGTGCTAGAGATCTCAGACAAGAGACCCAGTACTTC

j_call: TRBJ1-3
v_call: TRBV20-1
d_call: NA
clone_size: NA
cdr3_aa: CSAPDFSGNTIYF
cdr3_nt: TGCAGTGCTCCGGATTTCTCTGGAAACACCATATATTTT

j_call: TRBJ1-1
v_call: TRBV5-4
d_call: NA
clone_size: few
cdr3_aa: CASSLPGITEAFF
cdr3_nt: TGTGCCAGCAGCTTGCCAGGGATCACTGAAGCTTTCTTT

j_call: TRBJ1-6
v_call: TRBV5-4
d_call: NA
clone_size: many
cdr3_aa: CASSLDLGAGSPLHF
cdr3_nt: TGTGCCAGCAGCTTGGATCTGGGGGCGGGTTCACCCCTCCACTTT

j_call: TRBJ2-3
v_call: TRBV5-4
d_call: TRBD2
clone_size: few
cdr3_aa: CASSLAGLVLPDTQYF
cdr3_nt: TGTGCCAGCAGCTTGGCCGGACTAGTCCTTCCGGATACGCAGTATTTT

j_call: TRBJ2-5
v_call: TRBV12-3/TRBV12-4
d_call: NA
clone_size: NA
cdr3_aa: CASRLDPADQETQYF
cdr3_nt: TGTGCCAGCAGGTTGGATCCAGCGGACCAAGAGACCCAGTACTTC

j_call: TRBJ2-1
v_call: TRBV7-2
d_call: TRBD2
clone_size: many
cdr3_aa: CASSFSGGRYNEQFF
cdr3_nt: TGTGCCAGCAGTTTTAGCGGCGGGAGGTACAATGAGCAGTTCTTC

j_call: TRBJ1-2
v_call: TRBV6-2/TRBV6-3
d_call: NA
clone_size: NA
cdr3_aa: CASWGLTLAVYGYTF
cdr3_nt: TGTGCCAGCTGGGGGCTTACACTGGCGGTCTATGGCTACACCTTC

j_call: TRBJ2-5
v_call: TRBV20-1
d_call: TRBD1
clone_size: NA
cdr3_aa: CSAPRGPETQYF
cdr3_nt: TGCAGTGCCCCCAGGGGGCCGGAGACCCAGTACTTC

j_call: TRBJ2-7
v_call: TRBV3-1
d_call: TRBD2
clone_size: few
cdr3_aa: CASSRGLPTEQYF
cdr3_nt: TGTGCCAGCAGCCGGGGACTACCTACAGAGCAGTACTTC

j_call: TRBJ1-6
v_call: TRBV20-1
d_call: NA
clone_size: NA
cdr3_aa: CSARAGSTPLHF
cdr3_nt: TGCAGTGCTAGAGCGGGCAGCACACCCCTCCACTTT

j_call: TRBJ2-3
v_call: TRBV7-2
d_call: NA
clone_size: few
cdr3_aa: CASSLAPFTDTQYF
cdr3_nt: TGTGCCAGCAGCTTAGCGCCCTTCACAGATACGCAGTATTTT

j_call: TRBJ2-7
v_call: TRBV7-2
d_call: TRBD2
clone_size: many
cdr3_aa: CASSLEGWGTSSYEQYF
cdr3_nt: TGTGCCAGCAGCTTAGAAGGGTGGGGGACTAGCTCCTACGAGCAGTACTTC

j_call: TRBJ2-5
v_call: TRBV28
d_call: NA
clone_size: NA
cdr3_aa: CDSSFEQVLLETQYF
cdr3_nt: TGTGACAGCAGTTTCGAACAGGTCCTACTGGAGACCCAGTACTTC

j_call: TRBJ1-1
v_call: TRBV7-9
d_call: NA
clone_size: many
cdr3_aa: CASSFGVLGTEAFF
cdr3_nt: TGTGCCAGCAGCTTCGGGGTGTTAGGCACTGAAGCTTTCTTT

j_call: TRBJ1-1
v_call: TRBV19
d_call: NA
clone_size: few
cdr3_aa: CASTLGGTDEAFF
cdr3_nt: TGTGCCAGTACCCTGGGAGGGACGGATGAAGCTTTCTTT

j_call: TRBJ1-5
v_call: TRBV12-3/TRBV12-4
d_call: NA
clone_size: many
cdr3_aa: CASAQGHYSNQPQHF
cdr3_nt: TGTGCCAGCGCCCAGGGGCACTATAGCAATCAGCCCCAGCATTTT

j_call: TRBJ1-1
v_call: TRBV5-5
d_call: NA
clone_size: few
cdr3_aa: CASSLVSARDAFF
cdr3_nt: TGTGCCAGCAGCTTGGTCTCCGCCAGGGATGCTTTCTTT

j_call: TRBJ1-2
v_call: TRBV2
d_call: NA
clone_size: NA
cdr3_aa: CASIPGEGYTF
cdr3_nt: TGTGCCAGCATTCCAGGGGAAGGCTACACCTTC

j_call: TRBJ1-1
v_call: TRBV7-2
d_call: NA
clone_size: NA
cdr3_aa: CASSPWSGPNTEAFF
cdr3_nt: TGTGCCAGCAGCCCCTGGTCCGGACCGAACACTGAAGCTTTCTTT

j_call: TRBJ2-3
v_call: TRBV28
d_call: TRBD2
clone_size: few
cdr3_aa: CASSTKRGALDTQYF
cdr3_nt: TGTGCCAGCAGTACCAAGCGGGGGGCCTTGGATACGCAGTATTTT

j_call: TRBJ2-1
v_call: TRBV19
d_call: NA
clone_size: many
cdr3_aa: CASSIGSVQGYNEQFF
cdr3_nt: TGTGCCAGTAGTATAGGGAGCGTCCAGGGGTACAATGAGCAGTTCTTC

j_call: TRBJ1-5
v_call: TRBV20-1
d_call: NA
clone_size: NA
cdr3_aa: CSALGGGGQPQHF
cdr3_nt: TGCAGTGCCTTGGGGGGGGGGGGTCAGCCCCAGCATTTT

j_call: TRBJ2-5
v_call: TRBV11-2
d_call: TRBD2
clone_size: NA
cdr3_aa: CASSLEVAGGQETQYF
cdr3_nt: TGTGCCAGCAGCTTAGAGGTAGCGGGAGGGCAAGAGACCCAGTACTTC

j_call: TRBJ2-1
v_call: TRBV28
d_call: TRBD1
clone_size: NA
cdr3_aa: CASSLQQGYREQFF
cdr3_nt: TGTGCCAGCAGTCTCCAACAGGGGTACCGGGAGCAGTTCTTC

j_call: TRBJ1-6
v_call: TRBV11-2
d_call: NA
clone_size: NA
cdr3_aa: CASSLMLAGIGNSPLHF
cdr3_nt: TGTGCCAGCAGCTTAATGCTGGCTGGCATCGGAAATTCACCCCTCCACTTT

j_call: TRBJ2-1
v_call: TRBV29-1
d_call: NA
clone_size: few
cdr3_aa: CSVEVGSSYNEQFF
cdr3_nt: TGCAGCGTTGAGGTGGGGAGCTCCTACAATGAGCAGTTCTTC

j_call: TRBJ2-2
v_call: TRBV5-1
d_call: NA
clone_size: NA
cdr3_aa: CASSLAPKTNTGELFF
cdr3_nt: TGCGCCAGCAGCTTGGCGCCAAAAACTAACACCGGGGAGCTGTTTTTT

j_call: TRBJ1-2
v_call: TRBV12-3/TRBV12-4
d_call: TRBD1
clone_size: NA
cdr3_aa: CASSPRQGVRYGYTF
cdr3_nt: TGTGCCAGCAGTCCCAGACAGGGGGTTCGCTATGGCTACACCTTC

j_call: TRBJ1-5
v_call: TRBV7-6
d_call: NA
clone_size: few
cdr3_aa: CASSPYADGRNQPQHF
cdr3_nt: TGTGCCAGCAGCCCTTATGCCGACGGGAGAAATCAGCCCCAGCATTTT